A selection of T cell receptor beta chains follows, all from one sample in a study of cytomegalovirus exposure and HLA in healthy donors. Sequencing was performed with immunoSEQ multiplex PCR; in TCRdb, only in-frame clones are kept and a portion is missing. The data contain 120,000 to 150,000 clones, more than 75% of them singletons. Sequencing input: PBMCs. The source of these receptors is a male donor in good health and CMV-seronegative. Both conserved end residues are part of each CDR3. Each record gives: D gene, V gene, clone size, J gene, CDR3 DNA, CDR3 protein. D genes are given only for firm matches. A row's size may be missing; if present it is once, few, many or a size class.

>NA|TRBV5-4|NA|TRBJ1-2
TGTGCCAGCAGCTTGGCCGGGGGTAGCTATGGCTACACCTTC
CASSLAGGSYGYTF
>NA|TRBV21-1|few|TRBJ2-3
TGTGCCAGCAGCGAACGGACAGGGGGCTCAGATACGCAGTATTTT
CASSERTGGSDTQYF
>TRBD1|TRBV5-6|NA|TRBJ1-6
TGTGCCAGCAGCCGGACAGGGGACCCTCCTACTAACCACTTT
CASSRTGDPPTNHF
>NA|TRBV5-1|NA|TRBJ2-2
TGCGCCAGCAGCTTATCGGGGTTCGGGGAGCTGTTTTTT
CASSLSGFGELFF
>NA|TRBV19|NA|TRBJ1-4
TGTGCCAGTAGTATTCTGTCTGCAACTAATGAAAAACTGTTTTTT
CASSILSATNEKLFF
>NA|TRBV5-4|few|TRBJ1-1
TGTGCCAGCAGCTCGGGGAATTTGATGAACACTGAAGCTTTCTTT
CASSSGNLMNTEAFF
>TRBD1|TRBV6-5|NA|TRBJ1-2
TGTGCCAGCAGCAAGGACAGGATTAACTATGGCTACACCTTC
CASSKDRINYGYTF
>TRBD1|TRBV6-5|NA|TRBJ2-2
TGTGCCAGCCAGACAGGGGAACGCGGCGGGGAGCTGTTTTTT
CASQTGERGGELFF
>TRBD1|TRBV6-5|NA|TRBJ2-2
TGTGCCAGCAGTCACAGGGGAGAGGGAACCGGGGAGCTGTTTTTT
CASSHRGEGTGELFF
>NA|TRBV27|few|TRBJ1-1
TGTGCCAGCAGTATCTTTGCGAAAAGCACTGAAGCTTTCTTT
CASSIFAKSTEAFF
>TRBD1|TRBV7-2|few|TRBJ2-2
TGTGCCAGCAGCCCCCCGGGACAGGGGTCCACCGGGGAGCTGTTTTTT
CASSPPGQGSTGELFF
>NA|TRBV18|NA|TRBJ1-1
TGTGCCAGCTCACCAAGTTCAGGACAGTTGAACACTGAAGCTTTCTTT
CASSPSSGQLNTEAFF
>TRBD1|TRBV19|NA|TRBJ1-1
TGTGCCAGTAACAAGGGGGCGGGCACTGAAGCTTTCTTT
CASNKGAGTEAFF
>TRBD1|TRBV28|NA|TRBJ1-2
TGTGCCAGCAGCCTCTTCAGGGGGGGCTACACCTTC
CASSLFRGGYTF
>NA|TRBV4-1|few|TRBJ1-4
TGCGCCAGCAGCCAGGGGGGGTTAGGGGAAAAACTGTTTTTT
CASSQGGLGEKLFF
>NA|TRBV4-2|medium-sized|TRBJ2-5
TGTGCCAGCAGCCAAGTTTCGGGCGGGGGCGTCTCGGAGACCCAGTACTTC
CASSQVSGGGVSETQYF
>NA|TRBV4-2|NA|TRBJ1-4
TGTGCCAGCAGCCAAGATGACTTAGGAAAACTGTTTTTT
CASSQDDLGKLFF
>NA|TRBV5-4|few|TRBJ1-4
TGTGCCAGCAGCCCCGGGAGTGCAACTAATGAAAAACTGTTTTTT
CASSPGSATNEKLFF
>TRBD1|TRBV27|NA|TRBJ2-1
TGTGCCAGCACCTCGGGGACAGGCAATGAGCAGTTCTTC
CASTSGTGNEQFF
>TRBD1|TRBV10-1|once|TRBJ2-7
TGCGCCAGCAGCCAGGACAGGGGCTACGAGCAGTACTTC
CASSQDRGYEQYF
>NA|TRBV19|NA|TRBJ1-5
TGTGCCAGTAGTCTCCGAGGACAGTTGTATAGCAATCAGCCCCAGCATTTT
CASSLRGQLYSNQPQHF
>TRBD1|TRBV7-6|NA|TRBJ1-6
TGTGCCAGCAGCCTGCGACAGGGGGTAGGTTCACCCCTCCACTTT
CASSLRQGVGSPLHF
>NA|TRBV30|NA|TRBJ1-1
TGTGCCTGGAGTGTACTGGGGCACCCGGACACTGAAGCTTTCTTT
CAWSVLGHPDTEAFF
>NA|TRBV30|NA|TRBJ2-5
TGTGCCTGGAGCAAACCGGGAACAAAAGAGACCCAGTACTTC
CAWSKPGTKETQYF
>NA|TRBV4-3|NA|TRBJ1-3
TGCGCCAGCAGCCGAGAACTCTCCTCTGGAAACACCATATATTTT
CASSRELSSGNTIYF
>NA|TRBV7-8|NA|TRBJ1-2
TGTGCCAGCAAGGGGTTGGACTATGGCTACACCTTC
CASKGLDYGYTF
>TRBD1|TRBV7-9|NA|TRBJ1-1
TGTGCCAGCACCCTGACAGGGGCGGATACTGAAGCTTTCTTT
CASTLTGADTEAFF
>TRBD1|TRBV23-1|NA|TRBJ1-6
TGCGCCAGCGGATCGGGACAGCCCAGCTCCTATAATTCACCCCTCCACTTT
CASGSGQPSSYNSPLHF
>NA|TRBV9|NA|TRBJ1-1
TGTGCCAGCAGCGTAGCCTGGAACACTGAAGCTTTCTTT
CASSVAWNTEAFF
>NA|TRBV4-2|NA|TRBJ1-4
TGTGCCAGCAGCCAAGAGGGGCAGCTCGAGGAAAAACTGTTTTTT
CASSQEGQLEEKLFF
>NA|TRBV4-3|NA|TRBJ2-2
TGCGCCAGCAGCCAGGCACGACAGACCGGGGAGCTGTTTTTT
CASSQARQTGELFF
>TRBD1|TRBV5-3|NA|TRBJ1-5
TGTGCCAGAAGCCCTGACCTGGACAGGAAATATAATCAGCCCCAGCATTTT
CARSPDLDRKYNQPQHF
>NA|TRBV6-1|NA|TRBJ2-7
TGTGCCAGCAGTGAAAAGCGGGTGCTTAATGAGCAGTACTTC
CASSEKRVLNEQYF
>NA|TRBV6-6|NA|TRBJ2-3
TGTGCCAGCAGTTACTCGGGCGATACGCAGTATTTT
CASSYSGDTQYF
>TRBD1|TRBV11-2|NA|TRBJ1-2
TGTGCCAGCAGCCCTAACCGGGACAGGGTGCTCGGCTACACCTTC
CASSPNRDRVLGYTF
>NA|TRBV6-6|NA|TRBJ1-3
TGTGCCAGCAGACAGACAGTTGGAAACACCATATATTTT
CASRQTVGNTIYF
>NA|TRBV7-2|NA|TRBJ2-7
TGTGCCAGCAGCTTTACACGGAGCGACGAGCAGTACTTC
CASSFTRSDEQYF
>TRBD1|TRBV27|NA|TRBJ2-7
TGTGCCAGCAGCCCCGGACCGGGACAGGGAACCTACGAGCAGTACTTC
CASSPGPGQGTYEQYF
>NA|TRBV11-3|NA|TRBJ1-1
TGTGCCAGCAGCTTAGATTGGATGGGGGCCCCAAGGTGGACTGAAGCTTTCTTT
CASSLDWMGAPRWTEAFF
>NA|TRBV5-1|NA|TRBJ2-1
TGCGCCAGCAGCTTGGCCGTTATCGATGAGCAGTTCTTC
CASSLAVIDEQFF
>NA|TRBV7-3|NA|TRBJ2-5
TGTGCCAGCAGCGCCACAGGGCAAGAGACCCAGTACTTC
CASSATGQETQYF
>NA|TRBV4-3|NA|TRBJ2-7
TGCGCCAGCAGCCAAGGCGTTCGATGGCGGGACGAAGCCCTATACGAGCAGTACTTC
CASSQGVRWRDEALYEQYF
>NA|TRBV30|once|TRBJ2-2
TGTGCCTGGAGTCACTCAGGGTCCGGGGAGCTGTTTTTT
CAWSHSGSGELFF
>TRBD2|TRBV5-4|NA|TRBJ2-1
TGTGCCAGCAGCTTGGATCTGCGGGGGGGCAACAATGAGCAGTTCTTC
CASSLDLRGGNNEQFF
>NA|TRBV28|NA|TRBJ1-2
TGTGCCAGCGGGAGGGTTTATGGCTACACCTTC
CASGRVYGYTF
>NA|TRBV4-1|once|TRBJ1-1
TGCGCCAGCAGTCTTAATAGGGGCCCGAACACTGAAGCTTTCTTT
CASSLNRGPNTEAFF
>NA|TRBV4-3|NA|TRBJ1-3
TGCGCCAGCAGCCAAAAGTGGGCTACCTCTGGAAACACCATATATTTT
CASSQKWATSGNTIYF
>TRBD2|TRBV2|NA|TRBJ2-1
TGTGCCAGCAGGCCGACTAGCGAGGGATCCTACAATGAGCAGTTCTTC
CASRPTSEGSYNEQFF
>TRBD1|TRBV15|NA|TRBJ2-7
TGTGCCACCAGCAGTCCCCGGGACAGGAGATTCTACGAGCAGTACTTC
CATSSPRDRRFYEQYF
>NA|TRBV2|once|TRBJ1-6
TGTGCCAGCAAGGTTCGGGTGGAGGAGGCCTATAATTCACCCCTCCACTTT
CASKVRVEEAYNSPLHF
>NA|TRBV30|once|TRBJ1-2
TGTGCCTGGACGTCGGGTTGGGACTATGGCTACACCTTC
CAWTSGWDYGYTF
>TRBD1|TRBV27|NA|TRBJ2-1
TGTGCCAGCAGTAGATCCGGGACAGGGGCTTTCAATGAGCAGTTCTTC
CASSRSGTGAFNEQFF
>NA|TRBV7-9|NA|TRBJ2-2
TGTGCCCAGCAAGGGGCGTCGAACACCGGGGAGCTGTTTTTT
CAQQGASNTGELFF
>NA|TRBV10-3|NA|TRBJ1-3
TGTGCCATCAGGACGGACATCCTCTCTGGAAACACCATATATTTT
CAIRTDILSGNTIYF
>NA|TRBV4-3|NA|TRBJ1-2
TGCGCCAGCAGCCAAGGGGCGGGGGTAAGGAATGGCTACACCTTC
CASSQGAGVRNGYTF
>TRBD1|TRBV5-1|NA|TRBJ2-3
TGCGCCAGCAGCCCAGGGACAGGGGGGATTGATACGCAGTATTTT
CASSPGTGGIDTQYF
>NA|TRBV18|NA|TRBJ2-4
TGTGCCAGCTCACCGGCAGGGGGGCTTGACAAAAACATTCAGTACTTC
CASSPAGGLDKNIQYF
>TRBD2|TRBV27|NA|TRBJ2-7
TGTGCCAGCTCGGCACTAGCGGGGGGACTCTACGAGCAGTACTTC
CASSALAGGLYEQYF
>NA|TRBV5-1|NA|TRBJ2-3
TGCGCCAGCAGCGACGGACAGTCAGATACGCAGTATTTT
CASSDGQSDTQYF